One and the same sample provided the 18 T cell receptor beta chains below, sequenced in a study of CD8+CD57+ T cells in acquired aplastic anemia. Genomic DNA, the template, was used for profiling of the TCR beta VDJ and CDR3. TCRdb reprocessed the reads with MiXCR, giving one entry per CDR3 protein. The sample includes about 70,000 distinct CDR3 sequences, approximately 51% of them seen just once. The sample comprised sorted CD4+, CD8+, or CD8+CD57+ T cells (not recorded which) from PBMCs. The receptors here all came from a human donor in good health, serving as a control.

The chain joins TRBV12-5 to TRBJ1-6; 10 nucleotides line up with TRBD1. The germline CDR1 and CDR2 sequences are LGHNT and FRNRAP. V was clipped by 5 bases and J by 11 bases; unmatched bases: 6. The CDR3 is 14 amino acids. The CDR3 nucleotides are TGTGCTAGTGGTCCCCGGACAGGGGGAACACCCCTCCACTTT. Translated, it gives CASGPRTGGTPLHF.

This clonotype has more than one count but fewer than ten. V gene TRBV9 combines with J gene TRBJ2-7; D unclear. V lost 3 bases to trimming and J lost 2 bases, with 12 bases between them. The CDR3 length is 14 residues. Germline V gives CDR1 SGDLS, CDR2 YYNGEE. The CDR3 reads CASSGSTETYEQYF. CDR3 in DNA: TGTGCCAGCAGCGGATCGACGGAGACCTACGAGCAGTACTTC.

DNA for the CDR3: TGTGCCAGCAGCGTAGACGCCCTCGCTGAAGCTTTCTTT. Amino acids: CASSVDALAEAFF. This chain connects TRBV9 to TRBJ1-1; D gene uncertain. The CDR3 is 13 residues long. Trimming pared 0 bases from V and 6 bases from J, leaving 9 bases between. Germline V gene sequence: CDR1 SGDLS, CDR2 YYNGEE. Filled out from reference TRBV9 and TRBJ1-1, the complete variable domain reads DSGVTQTPKHLITATGQRVTLRCSPRSGDLSVYWYQQSLDQGLQFLIQYYNGEERAKGNILERFSAQQFPDLHSELNLSSLELGDSALYFCASSVDALAEAFFGQGTRLTVV.

There are many counts of this clonotype. The gene calls are TRBV6-1 and TRBJ2-1, with 9 nucleotides matching TRBD2. Germline V gene sequence: CDR1 MNHNS, CDR2 SASEGT. CDR3 length equals 14 residues. Unmatched junction bases numbered 6, after V lost 8 bases and J lost 4 bases. This CDR3 is CASRSSGSYNEQFF. Here the CDR3 DNA reads TGTGCCAGCCGGAGTAGCGGGAGTTACAATGAGCAGTTCTTC.

This clonotype was found many times. This rearrangement joins TRBV7-7 to TRBJ2-3; TRBD2 agrees at 10 bases. Germline assignment: CDR1 SSHAT and CDR2 FNYEAQ (reference sequence). V was pared by 5 bases and J by 2 bases, with 7 bases of the junction left unmatched. There are 16 residues in the CDR3. CDR3 protein: CASSPDLAGVTDTQYF. The CDR3 DNA reads TGTGCCAGCAGCCCCGATCTAGCGGGAGTCACAGATACGCAGTATTTT.

The rearrangement joins TRBV29-1 to TRBJ2-7, with a weak D call TRBD1 (6 bases). The CDR3 spans 12 residues. V lost 3 bases, J lost 3 bases, and 9 bases lay in between. Germline V gene data show CDR1 as SQVTM and CDR2 as ANQGSEA. The DNA for the CDR3 is TGCAGCGTTGACGCAGGGGACTACGAGCAGTACTTC. It specifies CSVDAGDYEQYF.

This clonotype was observed at least ten times. The chain has TRBV7-9 and TRBJ1-2; D is possibly TRBD1 (5 bases). In germline, CDR1 is SEHNR, CDR2 FQNEAQ (reference sequence). The CDR3 length is 15 residues. Trimming shortened V by 3 bases and J by 4 bases, and 15 bases separated the two germline ends. CDR3 sequence: CASSFPGGNFYGYTF. DNA of the CDR3: TGTGCCAGCAGCTTTCCCGGGGGTAACTTCTATGGCTACACCTTC.

This clonotype was observed many times. J is TRBJ1-6 and V is TRBV20-1; D unclear. The CDR3 has 16 amino acids. The germline CDR1 and CDR2 sequences are DFQATT and SNEGSKA (reference sequence). V was shortened by 1 base and J by 3 bases, with 13 bases between the two germline ends. CDR3 coding DNA: TGCAGTGCTAGAGTCCGGTCAGTCAACTATAATTCACCCCTCCACTTT. Residues: CSARVRSVNYNSPLHF.

This clonotype was picked up one time. One end of the junction does not line up with germline, which may come from a read error. V gene TRBV9 combines with J gene TRBJ1-2, with no clear D. Germline V CDR1 and CDR2: SGDLS, YYNGEE. The CDR3 covers 12 residues. The CDR3 here is CASSVGRYGSTF. CDR3 DNA: TGTGCCAGCAGCGTAGGGCGCTATGGCTCCACCTTC.

This clonotype has ten or more counts. The V and J genes are TRBV5-5 and TRBJ2-5, with TRBD1 matching over 7 bases. This CDR3 region has 17 residues. V dropped 0 bases and J dropped 4; count of bases not matched to a gene: 12. Germline V gives CDR1 SGHKS, CDR2 YYEKEE (reference sequence). As DNA, the CDR3 is TGTGCCAGCAGCTTGGCGAAAACAGGGGATGGGCGAGAGACCCAGTACTTC. Protein: CASSLAKTGDGRETQYF.

This sequence joins TRBV10-3 and TRBJ2-3, with 7 bases aligning to TRBD2. CDR3 size: 13 residues. CDR1 and CDR2 (germline): ENHRY, SYGVKD. J lost 1 base, V lost 7 bases, and 2 bases had no gene match. CDR3 sequence (DNA): TGTGCCATCATGGCGGGGGGCACAGATACGCAGTATTTT. This sequence encodes CAIMAGGTDTQYF.

This clonotype has at least ten counts. This chain joins TRBV5-1 and TRBJ1-2; 9 bases are a match to TRBD1. Germline V gives CDR1 SGHRS, CDR2 YFSETQ. The V segment lost 0 bases and the J segment 6 bases; nucleotides outside the gene matches: 3. The CDR3 is 14 amino acids. The CDR3 sequence: CASSLAGQGDGYTF. The CDR3 bases are TGCGCCAGCAGCTTGGCGGGACAGGGCGATGGCTACACCTTC.

The rearrangement joins TRBV7-9 to TRBJ1-2; D is possibly TRBD1 (5 bases). The CDR3 runs to 13 residues. Germline V lookup: CDR1 SEHNR, CDR2 FQNEAQ (reference sequence). V lost 6 bases and J lost 10, with 18 bases in between. The CDR3 protein is CASSLSRAMAYTF. In DNA, the CDR3 is TGTGCCAGCAGTTTATCCAGGGCCATGGCCTACACCTTC.

Of note for this clonotype: A read error is possible here, since a much larger clone lies one base away. The genes are TRBV12-3 or TRBV12-4 and TRBJ2-2; D possibly corresponds to TRBD2 (6 bases). The V end was cut by 2 bases, the J end by 4 bases, with 14 bases between. The CDR3 is 16 residues long. CDR3 in DNA: TGTGCCAGCAGTTTATCCGCACTAGCCGTCACCGGGGAGCTGTTTTTT. It is translated as CASSLSALAVTGELFF.

This chain links TRBV11-3 with TRBJ1-3; 11 nucleotides line up with TRBD1. The CDR3 is made up of 13 amino acids. Germline assignment: CDR1 SGHNT and CDR2 YENEEA. The V gene end was trimmed by 7 bases and the J gene end by 11 bases; junction bases not matched to a gene: 7. The chain's CDR3 is CASTGQGAWAIYF. Written as DNA, the CDR3 is TGTGCCAGCACTGGACAGGGGGCTTGGGCCATATATTTT.

The chain carries TRBV2 and TRBJ1-2, with TRBD1 as a possible D gene (5 bases). The CDR3 spans 13 residues. The V gene lost 6 bases and the J gene lost 1 base, with 9 bases spanning the gap. CDR1 and CDR2 from the germline V gene are SNHLY and FYNNEI. This chain's CDR3 is CASRGPVNYGYTF. CDR3 DNA sequence: TGTGCCAGCAGGGGACCGGTTAACTATGGCTACACCTTC.

V usage is TRBV9 and J usage is TRBJ1-1, with D perhaps TRBD1 (5 bases). The CDR3 contains 13 residues. Germline lookup yields CDR1 SGDLS and CDR2 YYNGEE. V was shortened by 4 bases and J by 4 bases, with 11 bases between the two germline ends. The CDR3 loop is CASSLGVSTEAFF. CDR3 nucleotide sequence: TGTGCCAGCAGCCTGGGGGTGAGCACTGAAGCTTTCTTT. Full variable domain (missing parts from reference TRBV9 and TRBJ1-1): DSGVTQTPKHLITATGQRVTLRCSPRSGDLSVYWYQQSLDQGLQFLIQYYNGEERAKGNILERFSAQQFPDLHSELNLSSLELGDSALYFCASSLGVSTEAFFGQGTRLTVV.

The sample holds many counts of this clonotype. The chain has TRBV7-9 and TRBJ1-2, with D unresolved. Germline CDR1 and CDR2: SEHNR and FQNEAQ (reference sequence). Trimming removed 5 bases from V and 2 bases from J, with 21 bases in between. The CDR3 is 17 residues long. The CDR3 reads CASSGVIEGGSNYGYTF. In DNA form, the CDR3 reads TGTGCCAGCAGCGGAGTGATAGAGGGAGGATCAAACTATGGCTACACCTTC. Drawing the rest from reference TRBV7-9 and TRBJ1-2, the complete variable domain is DTGVSQNPRHKITKRGQNVTFRCDPISEHNRLYWYRQTLGQGPEFLTYFQNEAQLEKSRLLSDRFSAERPKGSFSTLEIQRTEQGDSAMYLCASSGVIEGGSNYGYTFGSGTRLTVV.